Listed below are T cell receptor beta chains from one sample, sequenced in a study of T cells in Graves' hyperthyroidism and ophthalmopathy. TCRdb recomputed calls from the multiplex PCR reads with MiXCR, one row per CDR3 protein. The sample gives roughly 500,000 distinct CDR3 sequences, 40% to 50% of which show up once; about 45% is in the top ten. The sequencing input was peripheral blood or thyroid tissue (not recorded which). The receptors stem from an adult woman with Graves' disease, either hyperthyroidism or ophthalmopathy (not recorded which). CDR3s include the opening cysteine and the closing phenylalanine or tryptophan. A D gene is named only where the DNA matches it firmly. Size values are once, few and many counts, or a class for expanded clones, and some rows have none.

V	size	D	J	CDR3	DNA
TRBV20-1	many	-	TRBJ2-7	CSALDDGQYF	TGCAGTGCCTTAGACGACGGGCAGTACTTC
TRBV5-1	few	-	TRBJ2-7	CASSPRVDYEQYF	TGCGCCAGCAGCCCGAGGGTAGACTACGAGCAGTACTTC
TRBV7-6	-	-	TRBJ1-4	CASSLVSGAELFF	TGTGCCAGCAGCTTAGTGTCGGGAGCGGAACTGTTTTTT
TRBV5-6	many	-	TRBJ1-1	CASSPNPGLGTEAFF	TGTGCCAGCAGCCCAAACCCGGGGTTAGGCACTGAAGCTTTCTTT
TRBV2	many	-	TRBJ2-7	CASQDAGFYEQYF	TGTGCCAGCCAAGATGCAGGTTTCTACGAGCAGTACTTC
TRBV7-2	-	-	TRBJ1-2	CASSLGGLDYGYTF	TGTGCCAGCAGCTTAGGGGGGCTTGACTATGGCTACACCTTC
TRBV25-1	-	TRBD1	TRBJ1-5	CASSDASTGGQPQHF	TGTGCCAGCAGTGATGCCTCGACAGGGGGTCAGCCCCAGCATTTT
TRBV28	few	TRBD1	TRBJ1-5	CASSFGRGSGQPQHF	TGTGCCAGCAGTTTCGGCAGGGGGTCGGGTCAGCCCCAGCATTTT
TRBV7-2	-	-	TRBJ1-1	CASRDSFEALF	TGTGCCAGCAGGGACAGTTTTGAAGCTCTCTTT
TRBV6-6	many	-	TRBJ1-5	CASSPDQPQHF	TGTGCCAGCAGTCCGGATCAGCCCCAGCATTTT
TRBV29-1	many	-	TRBJ2-7	CSAGMPYEQYF	TGCAGCGCCGGGATGCCCTACGAGCAGTACTTC
TRBV20-1	once	-	TRBJ1-5	CSARRRTVGNQPQHF	TGCAGTGCTAGGCGACGGACAGTTGGTAATCAGCCCCAGCATTTT
TRBV7-6	-	-	TRBJ2-7	CASRLSSLSRPNEQYF	TGTGCCAGCAGGTTAAGTAGCTTGTCTCGACCCAACGAGCAGTACTTC
TRBV10-3	many	-	TRBJ1-2	CAISGGQNNYGYTF	TGTGCCATCAGTGGTGGACAGAATAACTATGGCTACACCTTC
TRBV10-1	-	-	TRBJ2-7	CASSASQDRFYEQYF	TGCGCCAGCAGTGCTAGTCAGGACAGATTCTACGAGCAGTACTTC
TRBV2	-	-	TRBJ1-5	CASKTVNQPQHF	TGTGCCAGCAAAACGGTCAACCAGCCCCAGCATTTT
TRBV3-1	many	TRBD1	TRBJ1-1	CASSQRGQGNEAFF	TGTGCCAGCAGCCAAAGGGGACAGGGTAATGAAGCTTTCTTT
TRBV12-3/TRBV12-4	few	TRBD1	TRBJ1-5	CASSLEGVGGELPQHF	TGTGCCAGCAGTTTAGAAGGGGTAGGGGGCGAGTTGCCCCAGCATTTT